These 9 T cell receptor beta chains were all obtained from the same sample, sequenced in a study of T cell responses to AZD1222 COVID-19 vaccine. Some clones are missing from TCRdb's copy, which holds only in-frame ones; the method was immunoSEQ multiplex PCR. The sample has some 110,000 clones, over 75% seen once. Sequencing used peripheral blood, obtained on day 0 of AZD1222 vaccination. Every receptor here comes from an adult in good health.

The chain uses TRBV7-2 and TRBJ2-7; the match to TRBD1 covers 7 bases. With V trimmed by 4 bases and J by 3 bases, 3 bases remained unmatched. Germline assignment: CDR1 SGHTA and CDR2 FQGNSA. The CDR3 contains 13 residues. The DNA of the CDR3 is TGTGCCAGCAGCTCAGACAGGGTCTACGAGCAGTACTTC. It translates to CASSSDRVYEQYF.

The CDR3 protein is CASGLGSGSGANVLTF. CDR3 in DNA: TGTGCCAGCGGTCTTGGAAGCGGCTCTGGGGCCAACGTCCTGACTTTC. This chain connects TRBV9 to TRBJ2-6; possibly TRBD2 for D (5 bases). Trimming took off 7 bases at V and 0 bases at J, with 14 bases between the two ends. The CDR3 consists of 16 residues. Looked up from germline, CDR1 is SGDLS and CDR2 is YYNGEE.

The V call is TRBV7-2, the J call TRBJ1-2, with D perhaps TRBD1 (5 bases). The CDR3 has 15 amino acids. Germline V gives CDR1 SGHTA, CDR2 FQGNSA. The V end was cut by 2 bases, the J end by 2 bases, with 12 bases between. CDR3 DNA sequence: TGTGCCAGCAGCTTACGGCAACAGGAGAACTATGGCTACACCTTC. Its translation: CASSLRQQENYGYTF.

The CDR3 here is CASSLRRQPQHF. CDR3 bases: TGTGCCAGCAGCCTAAGACGACAGCCCCAGCATTTT. The chain employs TRBV5-6 and TRBJ1-5; D call uncertain. Trimming pared 4 bases from V and 7 bases from J, leaving 9 bases between. The CDR3 is made up of 12 amino acids. In germline, CDR1 is SGHDT, CDR2 YYEEEE.

The rearrangement joins TRBV7-9 to TRBJ1-1, with 8 bases identical to TRBD1. This CDR3 has 16 amino acids. Germline-derived CDR1 and CDR2 are SEHNR and FQNEAQ (reference sequence). V shed 5 bases and J 0 bases; nucleotides not matched to a gene: 8. The CDR3 is CASSPPQGAVNTEAFF. CDR3 DNA: TGTGCCAGCAGCCCTCCCCAGGGGGCGGTGAACACTGAAGCTTTCTTT.

The table lists this clone with a few counts. V is TRBV6-6 and J is TRBJ1-5; unclear D gene. V was cut by 6 bases and J by 10 bases, with 19 bases left in between. This CDR3 has 14 amino acids. Germline V gene lookup returns CDR1 MNHNY and CDR2 SVGAGI (reference sequence). CDR3 DNA sequence: TGTGCCAGCAGCTCAGAAAGAACGGACGTCCCCCAGCATTTT. This codes for CASSSERTDVPQHF.

The rearrangement joins TRBV27 to TRBJ2-7; D is unresolved. Germline assignment: CDR1 MNHEY and CDR2 SMNVEV (reference sequence). Trimming removed 6 bases from V and 0 bases from J, with 6 bases in between. CDR3 size: 12 residues. This CDR3 is CASRRASYEQYF. The CDR3 DNA sequence: TGTGCCAGCAGGAGAGCCTCCTACGAGCAGTACTTC.

This chain links TRBV5-1 with TRBJ2-7, with D perhaps TRBD2 (5 bases). This CDR3 comprises 13 residues. V was trimmed by 6 bases and J by 4 bases, leaving 14 bases between them. Germline assignment: CDR1 SGHRS and CDR2 YFSETQ. The CDR3 here is CASKPGILYEQYF. The CDR3, as DNA: TGCGCCAGCAAACCCGGGATCCTTTACGAGCAGTACTTC. Full variable domain (outside the CDR3, taken from reference TRBV5-1 and TRBJ2-7): KAGVTQTPRYLIKTRGQQVTLSCSPISGHRSVSWYQQTPGQGLQFLFEYFSETQRNKGNFPGRFSGRQFSNSRSEMNVSTLELGDSALYLCASKPGILYEQYFGPGTRLTVT.

The V and J genes are TRBV6-5 and TRBJ1-4, with a possible D match to TRBD1 (5 bases). The germline CDR1 and CDR2 sequences are MNHEY and SVGAGI. CDR3 length equals 14 residues. V was clipped by 5 bases and J by 8 bases, with 15 bases between them. CDR3 coding DNA: TGTGCCAGCAGTCGTAGACAGAGTCTCGAAAAACTGTTTTTT. It translates to CASSRRQSLEKLFF.